One and the same sample provided the 11 T cell receptor beta chains below, sequenced in a study of T cells in women clearing cervical HPV infection. Sequencing used immunoSEQ multiplex PCR; TCRdb keeps in-frame clones, though not all of them. This sample carries roughly 42,000 clones, with approximately 1.2% going to the ten biggest clones. Sequenced sample: blood buffy coat. The receptors shown here come from a woman between 18 and 75 years old with a cervical HPV16 infection that either progressed to CIN3+ or cleared (not recorded which).

Turning to this clone: The read gets to within 3 residues of the CDR3 end, and the germline J gene fills in the rest. The V and J genes are TRBV2 and TRBJ2-3; D could derive from TRBD1 or TRBD2 (7 bases each). Germline-derived CDR1 and CDR2 are SNHLY and FYNNEI. The V end was cut by 2 bases, the J end by 3 bases, with 12 bases between. This CDR3 has 15 residues. The chain's CDR3 is CASSESGTATDTQYF. The sequenced CDR3 bases are TGTGCCAGCAGTGAAAGCGGGACAGCTACAGATACG.

Points on this clone: The read is 3 residues too short to cover the CDR3 end, so that end is filled in from the germline J gene. The genes are TRBV7-3 and TRBJ2-7; no definite D call. Trimming shortened V by 5 bases and J by 3 bases, and 8 bases separated the two germline ends. Germline V gene sequence: CDR1 SGHTA, CDR2 FQGTGA. The CDR3 covers 12 residues. The CDR3 protein is CASSPDNYEQYF. The part of the CDR3 DNA that was read is TGTGCCAGCAGCCCAGACAACTACGAG. Based on the CDR3 plus reference TRBV7-3 and TRBJ2-7, the full variable domain is GAGVSQTPSNKVTEKGKYVELRCDPISGHTALYWYRQSLGQGPEFLIYFQGTGAADDSGLPNDRFFAVRPEGSVSTLKIQRTERGDSAVYLCASSPDNYEQYFGPGTRLTVT.

A remark on this clone: The DNA ends 3 residues before the CDR3 does, and the rest of the CDR3 is filled in from the germline J gene. The rearrangement joins TRBV19 to TRBJ2-1; D unclear. CDR1 and CDR2 from the germline V gene are LNHDA and SQIVND (reference sequence). This CDR3 is 15 amino acids long. Trimming cost V 1 base and J 6 bases, with 13 bases left between them. The CDR3 loop is CASSIGRNYGNEQFF. CDR3 DNA, as far as it was read: TGTGCCAGTAGTATAGGAAGGAACTATGGCAATGAG.

Concerning this clone itself: The read ends 3 residues before the CDR3 terminus; that terminus is restored from the germline J gene. The V and J genes are TRBV20-1 and TRBJ1-1; D perhaps matches TRBD1 (6 bases). Germline CDR1 is DFQATT and CDR2 is SNEGSKA (reference sequence). This CDR3 spans 14 amino acids. The sequenced part of the CDR3 DNA is TGCAGTGCTGAGAGGAGGGACGGGGGGCCTCGA. As protein: CSAERRDGGPR. The entire CDR3 is CSAERRDGGPRAFF.

As to this clone: The sequence runs out 3 residues before the end of the CDR3; the remainder is reconstructed from the germline J gene. The chain links TRBV6-2 or TRBV6-3 to TRBJ2-2, with D possibly being TRBD2 (5 bases). The CDR3 covers 14 residues. Trimming took off 7 bases at V and 3 bases at J, with 12 bases between the two ends. The germline CDR1 and CDR2 sequences are MNHEY and SVGEGT. The part of the CDR3 DNA that was read is TGTGCCAGCACGAGGGTATGGGACACCGGGGAG. This encodes CASTRVWDTGE. In full, the CDR3 reads CASTRVWDTGELFF.

On this clone: The CDR3 end falls 3 residues outside the read, so it is completed with the germline J gene. This chain joins TRBV19 and TRBJ2-7; 9 bases are shared with TRBD1. The CDR3 consists of 14 residues. The V gene end was trimmed by 3 bases and the J gene end by 5 bases; junction bases not matched to a gene: 5. Germline values: CDR1 LNHDA, CDR2 SQIVND (reference sequence). The CDR3 here is CASSMEQGAHEQYF. The covered CDR3 bases are TGTGCCAGTAGTATGGAACAGGGGGCCCACGAG.

Remarks on this clone: The CDR3 goes on 3 residues after the read ends, and that part is filled in from the germline J gene. The V gene is TRBV18, the J gene TRBJ1-4; D not certain. CDR1 and CDR2 from the germline V gene are KGHSH and LQKENI. The V end lost 2 bases, the J end lost 0 bases, and 10 bases lay between the germline ends. CDR3 size: 16 residues. CDR3: CASSPFQPATNEKLFF. Partial CDR3 DNA: TGTGCCAGCTCACCATTCCAACCGGCAACTAATGAAAAA.

Regarding this clone: Other DNA sequences of this sample code for an identical CDR3. The CDR3 protein is CASSSGATVAFF. The CDR3 DNA, read in part, is TGTGCCAGCAGTAGCGGGGCTACGGTA. This sequence joins TRBV2 and TRBJ1-1; a possible D gene is TRBD1 (5 bases). The CDR3 end lies 3 residues beyond the end of the read and is filled in from the germline J gene. The CDR3 length is 12 residues. Germline CDR1 reads SNHLY; CDR2 reads FYNNEI.

In regard to this clone: The read falls 3 residues short of the CDR3 end, and the missing part is taken from the germline J gene. The gene calls are TRBV20-1 and TRBJ2-5; D call uncertain. Trimming removed 5 bases at V and 4 bases at J, with 11 bases between. The CDR3 contains 12 residues. Per germline, CDR1 DFQATT and CDR2 SNEGSKA (reference sequence). The covered CDR3 bases are TGCAGTGCTCGTAGCATGGGAGAGACC. Translation: CSARSMGET. The entire CDR3 protein is CSARSMGETQYF.

Remarks on this clone: Coverage ceases 3 residues before the CDR3 finishes, and the germline J gene fills in the end. The gene calls are TRBV10-2 and TRBJ2-1; D gene uncertain. The CDR3 has 15 residues. Per germline, CDR1 WSHSY and CDR2 SAAADI. Trimming took 3 bases from V and 0 from J, leaving 9 bases between them. The CDR3 loop is CASSDVPGSYNEQFF. The sequenced part of the CDR3 DNA is TGCGCCAGCAGTGATGTCCCAGGCTCCTACAATGAG.

A word on this clone: With the read ending 3 residues before the CDR3 end, the germline J gene is used to fill in that end. V is TRBV10-3 and J is TRBJ2-7; D is uncertain. Germline CDR1 ENHRY, CDR2 SYGVKD. The CDR3 covers 15 residues. Trimming took off 4 bases at V and 4 bases at J, with 17 bases between the two ends. The CDR3 is CAISVLRHLRYEQYF. The covered CDR3 bases are TGTGCCATCAGTGTATTGAGACACCTCAGGTACGAG.